This T cell receptor (beta chain) emerged from a study of blood T cell repertoires in COVID-19 (dated by TCRdb to the early 2020s). Background on the whole study: Samples from collaborators originated in the United States, Italy and Spain and spanned both the acute and convalescent phases of COVID-19. The sample metadata nearly always contained a de-identified subject ID, COVID-19 status, age in years and sex. Where HLA class I and class II types were available, the types were taken from metadata supplied by the sample provider, not from assay-based typing. Subjects who had been exposed to COVID-19, were actively infected with it, or had recovered from it provided the deeply sampled blood TCRbeta repertoires that made up the dataset. The samples were drawn from the first 160 participants of the ongoing ImmuneRACE study and from about 1,200 subjects provided by 6 global collaborators. The material from the prospective study consisted of cDNA or gDNA derived from T cells, B-cell-depleted T cells, or PBMCs. The repertoires were made available in a free public database intended to serve as a resource for research on the immune response to SARS-CoV-2.

Collaborating institutions collected whole blood in K2EDTA tubes following their own protocols. For TCRbeta analysis, collaborator samples were shipped as frozen whole blood, as isolated PBMCs, or as DNA extracted from either sample type. The immunoSEQ Assay, a bias-controlled multiplex PCR, was used to amplify TCRbeta CDR3 regions from genomic DNA. Per the original workflow: Within the assay, amplification of reference gene primers was used to estimate how many nucleated cells each sample contained. Sequence reads were collapsed and filtered to measure the absolute abundance of every unique TCRbeta CDR3 rearrangement. For each sample, productive Simpson clonality was calculated by taking the square root of Simpson's diversity index across productive rearrangements. Here the immuneACCESS table is served through TCRdb, limited to in-frame sequences with V and J called. Missing clones are a known gap in these copies; in checked studies unresolved V genes cover under half, and the rest lacks a known reason. V and J calls and clone size come straight from that table; D and trimming were deduced from the DNA. This sample gives 15,000 or so clones in total; approximately 88% of them show up just once. Around 12% of the sample goes to the ten largest clones.

Summary of the overall study and its limitations: The amount of clinical and demographic metadata varied by source and participant and was provided uncurated.

On this clone itself: Its binding antigen is unknown. No base-level quality is on record; no much larger clone is a single base apart.

The TCR comes from a human donor in a cohort sampled during active COVID-19. Source material: peripheral blood.

The CDR3 is CASSQGYRESTEAFF. The nucleotides read TGCGCCAGCAGCCAAGGTTACAGGGAGAGCACTGAAGCTTTCTTT. The rearranged segments are TRBV4-3 and TRBJ1-1; D gene: possibly TRBD1, on 6 matching bases. Per the germline V gene, LGHNA is the CDR1 and YSLEER is the CDR2. Inclusive of the bounding cysteine and phenylalanine, the CDR3 is 15 residues long. Of the read, only the CDR3 DNA is kept; its 45 bases are in frame from base 1. The junction carries 13 bases between V and J, which are trimmed by 1 base and 4 bases respectively.